This T cell receptor (beta chain) emerged from a study of cytomegalovirus exposure and HLA in healthy donors. A multiplex PCR was run with 60 Vbeta primers and 13 Jbeta primers. Only in-frame clones appear in the TCRdb table, and some are missing; sequencing was by immunoSEQ multiplex PCR. The profile shows approximately 170,000 clones, over 75% of them singletons. Study conclusions and caveats: In a later analysis, 16,951 TCR beta sequences were associated with HLA alleles at 0.05 false discovery rate.

CDR3 length: 14 amino acids. Germline lookup yields CDR1 SQVTM and CDR2 ANQGSEA. Losses at the gene ends were 6 bases for V and 5 bases for J; bases not matched to a gene: 8. This clone was picked up one time. Its target is unknown. Specimen: PBMCs. The TCR originated in a male donor in good health and CMV-seronegative. The chain recombines TRBV29-1 with TRBJ2-5, with 11 bases matching TRBD1. In DNA form, the CDR3 reads TGCAGCGTGGCGGACAGGGGGCTTAAGGAGACCCAGTACTTC. Translating gives CSVADRGLKETQYF.